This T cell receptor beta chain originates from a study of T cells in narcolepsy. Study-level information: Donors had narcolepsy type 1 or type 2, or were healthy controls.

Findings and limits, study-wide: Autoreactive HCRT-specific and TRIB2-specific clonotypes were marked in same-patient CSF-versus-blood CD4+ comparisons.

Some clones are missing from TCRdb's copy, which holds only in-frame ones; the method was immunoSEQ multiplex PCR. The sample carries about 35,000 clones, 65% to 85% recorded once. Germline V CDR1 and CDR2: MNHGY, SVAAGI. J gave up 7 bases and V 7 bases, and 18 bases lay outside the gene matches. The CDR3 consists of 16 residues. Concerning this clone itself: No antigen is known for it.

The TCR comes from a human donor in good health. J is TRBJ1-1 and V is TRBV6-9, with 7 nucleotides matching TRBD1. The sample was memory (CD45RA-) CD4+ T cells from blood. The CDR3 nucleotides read TGTGCCAGCACGATCTCCCGACAGGGCGAGAAGGGTGAAGCTTTCTTT. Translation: CASTISRQGEKGEAFF.